The rows below give T cell receptor beta chains drawn from one sample of a study of cytotoxic CD8 clonotypes in ibrutinib-treated CLL. Assay: immunoSEQ multiplex PCR; the TCRdb copy retains only in-frame clones and omits some. Counted here are some 140,000 clones, 75% to 95% occurring once; the ten biggest clones make up more than 10%. The sequencing used PBMCs, collected after 12 months of ibrutinib treatment. The source of these receptors is a human donor with chronic lymphocytic leukemia. Each CDR3 is given with its conserved first and last residue. The order of the fields is CDR3 length, J gene, V gene, D gene, clone size, CDR3 DNA, CDR3 protein. D genes are given only for firm matches. Size tells how often a clone was seen (once, few, many) or the class of an expanded clone, and some rows leave it out.

14,TRBJ2-1,TRBV9,.,.,TGTGCCAGCAGCGCTTTACTGCCAGGGAATGAGCAGTTCTTC,CASSALLPGNEQFF
17,TRBJ2-1,TRBV5-1,.,.,TGCGCCAGCAGCCTGATGGGGTCGGGACGGACATACAATGAGCAGTTCTTC,CASSLMGSGRTYNEQFF
12,TRBJ2-2,TRBV30,.,.,TGTGCCGGAAATCAGGGGACCGGGGAGCTGTTTTTT,CAGNQGTGELFF
16,TRBJ2-5,TRBV7-2,TRBD2,.,TGTGCCAGCAGCTCGGGACTAGCGGCGGGAGGGGGGACCCAGTACTTC,CASSSGLAAGGGTQYF
14,TRBJ2-7,TRBV28,TRBD1,.,TGTGCCACCATGATGACAGGGTTAATCTACGAGCAGTACTTC,CATMMTGLIYEQYF
14,TRBJ1-3,TRBV27,.,.,TGTGCCAGCAGTTTAGGGCCGTCGGGAAACACCATATATTTT,CASSLGPSGNTIYF
15,TRBJ2-7,TRBV6-1,TRBD1,.,TGTGCCAGCAGAGGGGGGACAGGCAACAACTACGAGCAGTACTTC,CASRGGTGNNYEQYF
15,TRBJ1-5,TRBV5-6,TRBD1,.,TGTGCCAGCAGCTACGGGACAGGGGGCTTTCAGCCCCAGCATTTT,CASSYGTGGFQPQHF
14,TRBJ2-5,TRBV2,TRBD1,.,TGTGCCAGCAGTGAGGGACAGGGGCGAGAGACCCAGTACTTC,CASSEGQGRETQYF
14,TRBJ1-5,TRBV19,.,.,TGTGCCAGTAGCCCCCCCCGTAGCAATCAGCCCCAGCATTTT,CASSPPRSNQPQHF
14,TRBJ1-1,TRBV11-3,.,.,TGTGCCAGCAGCTTAGACGCCGGGAACAGTGAAGCTTTCTTT,CASSLDAGNSEAFF
14,TRBJ2-5,TRBV7-9,.,.,TGTGCCAGCAGCGGCTGGACTCCTGGGGGGACCCAGTACTTC,CASSGWTPGGTQYF
11,TRBJ2-1,TRBV7-8,TRBD2,.,TGTGCCAGCACGGGGGGCAATGAGCAGTTCTTC,CASTGGNEQFF
14,TRBJ1-2,TRBV7-3,TRBD1,once,TGTGCCAGCAGCTTTTCCGTGACAGGGGGTGGCTACACCTTC,CASSFSVTGGGYTF
16,TRBJ2-2,TRBV5-5,.,.,TGTGCCAGCAGCTTGACTAGACGGACGAACACCGGGGAGCTGTTTTTT,CASSLTRRTNTGELFF
15,TRBJ2-7,TRBV27,TRBD1,.,TGTGCCAGCAGCCTCCGGACAGGAGAGACCTACGAGCAGTACTTC,CASSLRTGETYEQYF
15,TRBJ2-5,TRBV6-5,.,.,TGTGCCAGCAGCCCCACTTCTGCATGGGGAGAGACCCAGTACTTC,CASSPTSAWGETQYF
11,TRBJ1-2,TRBV19,.,.,TGTGCCAGTAGTATTTACCTCGGCTACACCTTC,CASSIYLGYTF
14,TRBJ2-7,TRBV18,TRBD1,.,TGTGCCAGCTCACCCCGGGACAGGGGCATCGAGCAGTACTTC,CASSPRDRGIEQYF
15,TRBJ1-1,TRBV7-9,TRBD1,once,TGTGCCAGCAGCTTAGATCAGGGGGGAAGCACTGAAGCTTTCTTT,CASSLDQGGSTEAFF
15,TRBJ2-3,TRBV9,TRBD2,.,TGTGCCAGCAGCGTCCGACTAGCGGGAGCAGATACGCAGTATTTT,CASSVRLAGADTQYF
15,TRBJ1-3,TRBV4-2,TRBD1,once,TGTGCCAGCAGCCAAGACGGGACAGGGAAAAACACCATATATTTT,CASSQDGTGKNTIYF
13,TRBJ2-5,TRBV9,TRBD2,.,TGTGCCAGCAGCGTTAGCGGGTTCGAGACCCAGTACTTC,CASSVSGFETQYF
19,TRBJ1-4,TRBV23-1,.,once,TGCGCCAACCCCGTGGGAAGAATTGAGGTGGCCGCAACTAATGAAAAACTGTTTTTT,CANPVGRIEVAATNEKLFF
14,TRBJ2-5,TRBV10-3,TRBD2,.,TGTGCCATCAGTGAACCAAGAGCGGGGGAGACCCAGTACTTC,CAISEPRAGETQYF
12,TRBJ2-5,TRBV29-1,.,.,TGCAGCGTCAGGCCATTCCAAGAGACCCAGTACTTC,CSVRPFQETQYF
13,TRBJ2-3,TRBV11-2,.,.,TGTGCCAGCAGCTCGGTTGGGACAGATACGCAGTATTTT,CASSSVGTDTQYF
14,TRBJ2-7,TRBV2,.,.,TGTGCCAGCAGTGACGTTGGGCAGGACTACGAGCAGTACTTC,CASSDVGQDYEQYF
16,TRBJ2-4,TRBV25-1,.,.,TGTGCCAGCAGTCCCCTGGATGGGATCGGGAAAAACATTCAGTACTTC,CASSPLDGIGKNIQYF
15,TRBJ2-7,TRBV6-5,TRBD1,once,TGTGCCAGCAGCCCGACCGACAGGGGAACCTACGAGCAGTACTTC,CASSPTDRGTYEQYF
14,TRBJ1-1,TRBV7-9,.,.,TGTGCCAGCAGCTTCCACGGGTCTAACACTGAAGCTTTCTTT,CASSFHGSNTEAFF
15,TRBJ1-2,TRBV18,TRBD1,once,TGTGCCAGCTCACCGCTGGGACAGGCGAATTATGGCTACACCTTC,CASSPLGQANYGYTF
18,TRBJ1-5,TRBV1,.,.,TGCACCAGCAGCCAAGTACCGCCGGACAGGGCGGGCAATCAGCCCCAGCATTTT,CTSSQVPPDRAGNQPQHF
14,TRBJ1-2,TRBV19,TRBD1,.,TGTGCCAGTAGGGTACAGGGGCCAACCTATGGCTACACCTTC,CASRVQGPTYGYTF
14,TRBJ2-3,TRBV28,.,once,TGTGCCAGCAGTCGGGACGGGAGCACAGATACGCAGTATTTT,CASSRDGSTDTQYF
15,TRBJ2-2,TRBV28,.,.,TGTGCCAGCAGTTTCCCAGGGTTTAGGGCCGGGGAGCTGTTTTTT,CASSFPGFRAGELFF
15,TRBJ2-1,TRBV6-4,TRBD2,.,TGTGCCAGCACCCCGACTAGCGGGTCTCGCTATGAGCAGTTCTTC,CASTPTSGSRYEQFF
16,TRBJ1-1,TRBV27,TRBD1,.,TGTGCCAGCAGTTTATACTGGACAGGTCCGAACACTGAAGCTTTCTTT,CASSLYWTGPNTEAFF